This is a list of T cell receptor beta chains from one sample in a study of cytomegalovirus exposure and HLA in healthy donors. Only in-frame clones appear in the TCRdb table, and some are missing; sequencing was by immunoSEQ multiplex PCR. This sample has about 160,000 clones, with around 96% found just once. Sequenced input: PBMCs. The receptor source for this set is a woman between 18 and 30 years old in good health and CMV-seronegative. The CDR3 runs from the conserved cysteine through the conserved F or W.

V: TRBV7-3
J: TRBJ1-1
CDR3: CASSLIGVGNTEAFF

V: TRBV18
J: TRBJ1-6
CDR3: CASSPGTGSNSPLHF

V: TRBV15
J: TRBJ1-2
CDR3: CATSRERESSYTF

V: TRBV18
J: TRBJ1-5
CDR3: CASSPGAGPHSNQPQHF

V: TRBV10-3
J: TRBJ1-1
CDR3: CAISDGQGVGMNTEAFF

V: TRBV7-9
J: TRBJ2-2
CDR3: CASSLQGGALTGELFF

V: TRBV2
J: TRBJ1-1
CDR3: CASSFSPGQNTEAFF

V: TRBV7-9
J: TRBJ1-3
CDR3: CASSPRVFSGNTIYF

V: TRBV18
J: TRBJ2-3
CDR3: CASSPRYGGNTDTQYF

V: TRBV5-6
J: TRBJ2-7
CDR3: CASSKGQGRYEQYF

V: TRBV25-1
J: TRBJ2-2
CDR3: CASSEAEMRTGELFF

V: TRBV25-1
J: TRBJ1-2
CDR3: CASSVGQNYGYTF

V: TRBV30
J: TRBJ2-3
CDR3: CAILAGPYGTDTQYF

V: TRBV6-1
J: TRBJ2-7
CDR3: CASSEREQYF

V: TRBV6-5
J: TRBJ1-5
CDR3: CASSPTGGGQPQHF

V: TRBV5-1
J: TRBJ2-7
CDR3: CASSLPGIVYEQYF

V: TRBV6-4
J: TRBJ2-1
CDR3: CASSVGVGGQNEQFF

V: TRBV10-2
J: TRBJ1-1
CDR3: CASSESGANTEAFF

V: TRBV6-5
J: TRBJ1-2
CDR3: CASSYKPPGGKDGYTF

V: TRBV2
J: TRBJ2-7
CDR3: CASSPGTGLNEQYF

V: TRBV7-9
J: TRBJ1-4
CDR3: CASSLEGVTDEKLFF

V: TRBV18
J: TRBJ2-7
CDR3: CASSPDSYYEQYF

V: TRBV19
J: TRBJ2-3
CDR3: CASSIRGLAELTDTQYF

V: TRBV5-1
J: TRBJ2-3
CDR3: CASSLVFGGAGTDTQYF

V: TRBV5-1
J: TRBJ2-3
CDR3: CASSFIAGGTDTQYF

V: TRBV6-5
J: TRBJ1-5
CDR3: CASRPDRANQPQHF

V: TRBV27
J: TRBJ2-7
CDR3: CASRPGTSYEQYF

V: TRBV29-1
J: TRBJ2-3
CDR3: CSVQGGSTDTQYF

V: TRBV12-5
J: TRBJ2-7
CDR3: CASGLGQSSYEQYF

V: TRBV18
J: TRBJ1-1
CDR3: CASSPQGLASPLEAFF

V: TRBV29-1
J: TRBJ1-2
CDR3: CSVTDQGSWGYTF

V: TRBV6-6
J: TRBJ2-4
CDR3: CAATDSRNIQYF

V: TRBV7-9
J: TRBJ2-5
CDR3: CASSLTLVHQETQYF

V: TRBV7-6
J: TRBJ2-7
CDR3: CASSPTGYYEQYF

V: TRBV7-7
J: TRBJ2-7
CDR3: CASSLDSGSYEQYF

V: TRBV4-3
J: TRBJ2-7
CDR3: CASSQDQGLAGGPHEQYF

V: TRBV19
J: TRBJ1-1
CDR3: CASSIRAGNTEAFF

V: TRBV12-5
J: TRBJ2-7
CDR3: CASGLTSGGYYEQYF

V: TRBV5-1
J: TRBJ2-3
CDR3: CASSQSGGAEDTQYF

V: TRBV5-6
J: TRBJ2-5
CDR3: CASSRGRAQETQYF

V: TRBV7-9
J: TRBJ2-7
CDR3: CASSYAGGASYEQYF

V: TRBV9
J: TRBJ2-7
CDR3: CASSAGDWSYEQYF

V: TRBV5-1
J: TRBJ2-3
CDR3: CASSLERGGSTDTQYF

V: TRBV30
J: TRBJ2-5
CDR3: CAWSATGHTQETQYF